The 2 T cell receptor beta chains listed next were all sequenced from one sample in a study of blood T cell repertoires in COVID-19. Clones were sequenced by immunoSEQ multiplex PCR, and TCRdb holds only the in-frame ones, with some missing. This sample has fewer than 250,000 clones; 85% to 90% occur once, and the top ten carry 11%. Input material: peripheral blood. The receptors here all came from a man aged 50 to 60 with COVID-19, enrolled during active disease.

This clone showed up many times. This chain joins TRBV5-8 and TRBJ2-2; TRBD1 matches at 8 bases. The CDR3 covers 15 residues. The junction had 8 bases not matched to a gene; V was cut back by 4 bases and J by 6 bases. Germline lookup yields CDR1 SGHTS and CDR2 YDEGEE. The chain's CDR3 is CASSQRQGRSGELFF. CDR3 nucleotides: TGTGCCAGCAGCCAACGACAGGGGCGGTCCGGGGAGCTGTTTTTT.

Only a few counts were recorded for this clone. The chain joins TRBV27 to TRBJ1-2, with a tentative D call TRBD1 (5 bases). Germline CDR1 and CDR2: MNHEY and SMNVEV (reference sequence). The ends were cut back, 3 bases at V and 4 bases at J, with 9 bases in the middle. The CDR3 consists of 13 residues. This chain's CDR3 is CASSFRGSYGYTF. The CDR3 DNA sequence: TGTGCCAGCAGTTTCCGGGGGTCCTATGGCTACACCTTC.